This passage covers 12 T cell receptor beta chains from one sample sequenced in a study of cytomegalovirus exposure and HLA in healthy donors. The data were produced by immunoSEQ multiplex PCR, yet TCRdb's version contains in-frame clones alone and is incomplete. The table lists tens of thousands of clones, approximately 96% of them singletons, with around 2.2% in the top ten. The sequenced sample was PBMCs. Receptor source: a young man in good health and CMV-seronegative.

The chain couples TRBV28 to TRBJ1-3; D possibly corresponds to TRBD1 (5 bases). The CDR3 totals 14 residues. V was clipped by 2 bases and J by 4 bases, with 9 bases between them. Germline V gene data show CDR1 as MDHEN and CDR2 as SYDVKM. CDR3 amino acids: CASSLPGYGNTIYF. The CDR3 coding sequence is TGTGCCAGCAGTTTACCAGGGTACGGAAACACCATATATTTT.

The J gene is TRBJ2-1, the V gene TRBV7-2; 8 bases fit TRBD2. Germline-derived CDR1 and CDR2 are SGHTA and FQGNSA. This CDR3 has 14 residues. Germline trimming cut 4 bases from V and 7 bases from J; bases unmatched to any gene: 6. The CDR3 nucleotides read TGTGCCAGCAGCTATGGGCGGGAGGCGAATGAGCAGTTCTTC. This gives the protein CASSYGREANEQFF.

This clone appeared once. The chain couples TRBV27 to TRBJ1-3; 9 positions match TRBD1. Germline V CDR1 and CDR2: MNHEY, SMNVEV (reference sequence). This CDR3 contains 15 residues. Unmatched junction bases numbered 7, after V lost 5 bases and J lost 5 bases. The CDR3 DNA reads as TGTGCCAGCAGTCCACTACAGGGGGCAAGAAACACCATATATTTT. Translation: CASSPLQGARNTIYF.

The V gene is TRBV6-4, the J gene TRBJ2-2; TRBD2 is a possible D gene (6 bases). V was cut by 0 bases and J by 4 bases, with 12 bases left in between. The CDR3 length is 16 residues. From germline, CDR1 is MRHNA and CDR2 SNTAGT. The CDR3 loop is CASSDSRGLPTGELFF. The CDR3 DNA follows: TGTGCCAGCAGTGACTCACGGGGACTCCCCACCGGGGAGCTGTTTTTT.

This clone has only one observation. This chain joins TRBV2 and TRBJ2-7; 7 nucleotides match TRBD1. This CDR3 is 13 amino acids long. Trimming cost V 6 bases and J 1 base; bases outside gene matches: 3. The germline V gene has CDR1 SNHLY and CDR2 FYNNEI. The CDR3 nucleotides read TGTGCCAGCAGGGGGACAGTGTCCTACGAGCAGTACTTC. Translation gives CASRGTVSYEQYF.

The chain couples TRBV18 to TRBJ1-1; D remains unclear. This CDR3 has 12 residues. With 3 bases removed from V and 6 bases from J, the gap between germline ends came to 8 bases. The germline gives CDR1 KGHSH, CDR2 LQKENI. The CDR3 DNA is TGTGCCAGCTCACCCTACGGGTCTGAAGCTTTCTTT. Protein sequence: CASSPYGSEAFF. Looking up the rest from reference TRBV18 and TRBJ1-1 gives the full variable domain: NAGVMQNPRHLVRRRGQEARLRCSPMKGHSHVYWYRQLPEEGLKFMVYLQKENIIDESGMPKERFSAEFPKEGPSILRIQQVVRGDSAAYFCASSPYGSEAFFGQGTRLTVV.

The CDR3 loop reads CASSPLAATGELFF. As DNA, the CDR3 is TGCGCCAGCAGCCCCTTAGCGGCGACCGGGGAGCTGTTTTTT. The rearrangement joins TRBV5-1 to TRBJ2-2; D is possibly TRBD2 (6 bases). V was pared by 4 bases and J by 5 bases, with 12 bases between. The CDR3 has 14 amino acids. Looked up from germline, CDR1 is SGHRS and CDR2 is YFSETQ.

CDR3 in DNA: TGTGCCAGCAGGGCGGGGGCCAGTCGCTCTGGGGCCAACGTCCTGACTTTC. Its translation: CASRAGASRSGANVLTF. The rearrangement joins TRBV2 to TRBJ2-6; the D gene is possibly TRBD2 (7 bases). V lost 6 bases to trimming and J lost 0 bases, with 15 bases between them. This CDR3 comprises 17 residues. In germline, CDR1 is SNHLY, CDR2 FYNNEI. The variable domain in full, with the rest retrieved from reference TRBV2 and TRBJ2-6, is EPEVTQTPSHQVTQMGQEVILRCVPISNHLYFYWYRQILGQKVEFLVSFYNNEISEKSEIFDDQFSVERPDGSNFTLKIRSTKLEDSAMYFCASRAGASRSGANVLTFGAGSRLTVL.

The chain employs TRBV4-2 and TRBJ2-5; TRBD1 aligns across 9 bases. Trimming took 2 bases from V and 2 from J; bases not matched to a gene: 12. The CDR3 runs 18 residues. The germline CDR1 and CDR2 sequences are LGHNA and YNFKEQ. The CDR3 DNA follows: TGTGCCAGCAGCCAAATGGGGCTCGGGACAGGGAGGCAAGAGACCCAGTACTTC. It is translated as CASSQMGLGTGRQETQYF.

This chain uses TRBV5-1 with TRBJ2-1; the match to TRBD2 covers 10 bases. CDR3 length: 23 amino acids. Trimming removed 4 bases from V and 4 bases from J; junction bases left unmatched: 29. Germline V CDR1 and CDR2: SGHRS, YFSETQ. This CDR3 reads CASSPRRLEREGSGQRIYNEQFF. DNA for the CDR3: TGCGCCAGCAGCCCCCGGAGATTGGAGCGGGAGGGCTCCGGACAGAGAATATACAATGAGCAGTTCTTC.

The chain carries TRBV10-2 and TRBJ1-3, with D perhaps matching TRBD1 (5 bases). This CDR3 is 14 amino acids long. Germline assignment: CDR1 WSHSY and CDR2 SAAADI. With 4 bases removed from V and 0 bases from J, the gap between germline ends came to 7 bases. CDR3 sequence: CASSGRGSGNTIYF. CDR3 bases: TGCGCCAGCAGTGGTAGGGGCTCTGGAAACACCATATATTTT.

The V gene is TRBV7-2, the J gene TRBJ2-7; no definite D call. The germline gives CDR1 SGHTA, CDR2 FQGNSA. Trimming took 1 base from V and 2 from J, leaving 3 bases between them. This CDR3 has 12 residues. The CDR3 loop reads CASSLVAYEQYF. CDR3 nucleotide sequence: TGTGCCAGCAGCTTAGTAGCCTACGAGCAGTACTTC. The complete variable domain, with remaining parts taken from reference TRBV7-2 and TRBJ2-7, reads GAGVSQSPSNKVTEKGKDVELRCDPISGHTALYWYRQSLGQGLEFLIYFQGNSAPDKSGLPSDRFSAERTGGSVSTLTIQRTQQEDSAVYLCASSLVAYEQYFGPGTRLTVT.